The T cell receptor beta chain described here comes from a study of CD8+ T cells in alopecia areata. This clone was counted between two and nine times. The treatment is: oral pan-JAK inhibitor, 5-10 mg twice daily. The length of the CDR3 is 11 residues. Trimming pared 8 bases from V and 3 bases from J, leaving 8 bases between. Germline CDR1 LNHDA, CDR2 SQIVND (reference sequence). Reverse transcription of extracted RNA yielded cDNA, which provided the sequencing template. TCRdb's copy holds only in-frame clones and misses some; the assay was immunoSEQ multiplex PCR. This sample has approximately 210,000 clones, with roughly 40% found just once.

The TCR sequence derives from a human donor with alopecia areata. Sequencing used CD4+ T cells sorted from blood, obtained at approximately week 36, from a patient treated with tofacitinib. The gene calls are TRBV19 and TRBJ2-7; D possibly corresponds to TRBD1 (6 bases). The CDR3 is CASQQGYEQYF. The CDR3 bases are TGTGCCAGTCAACAGGGCTACGAGCAGTACTTC.